Sequencing of this TCR beta chain was carried out in a study of blood T cells in healthy people across ages. Study-level background: Per every two T cells, about one barcoded beta molecule was captured by template switching.

A word on this clonotype: Its specificity is not known.

Study-level results: Not knowing donor CMV status may have confounded expanded clonotype changes. Observed TCR beta diversity showed a strong correlation with the percentage of naive T cells as measured by flow cytometry.

The CDR3 is made up of 16 amino acids. Germline CDR1 is DFQATT and CDR2 is SNEGSKA (reference sequence). J was trimmed by 3 bases and V by 2 bases; bases with no gene match: 8. Next came a second PCR, run for roughly 6 to 11 cycles, which used a sample-barcoded 5' primer along with a J-beta primer mix. TCRdb processed the 5' RACE reads anew with MiXCR; each CDR3 protein has one entry. The table records about 970,000 distinct CDR3 sequences, just over 50% of them present only once. The receptor was isolated from a woman aged 60-70 years in good health. The chain employs TRBV20-1 and TRBJ2-3; 10 nucleotides match TRBD2. Sample: blood. The CDR3 protein is CSARQPSGSMTDTQYF. The CDR3 DNA sequence: TGCAGTGCTAGACAACCTAGCGGGAGTATGACAGATACGCAGTATTTT.